Detailed here is one T cell receptor (beta chain). The antigen is not known. The record originates from a study of cytomegalovirus exposure and HLA in healthy donors. On the study more broadly: Around 80 million unique TCRs from HLA-typed donors were held in an early data release. The study, taken as a whole, reports: The authors later found TCR association rates varying by HLA locus, with DRB1 most and HLA-C fewest. Researchers catalogued roughly 150 TCR beta chains as cytomegalovirus-associated.

The CDR3 consists of 16 residues. V trimming: 4 bases; J trimming: 2 bases; junction bases outside the gene matches: 10. Germline CDR1 and CDR2: SGHAT and FQNNGV. With 60 Vbeta and 13 Jbeta primers, the PCR was carried out. The repertoire was sequenced with immunoSEQ multiplex PCR; TCRdb's copy has only in-frame clones and lacks some. The data contain roughly 120,000 clones, more than 80% of them seen just once; the ten biggest clones take up 3% to 4%. The rearrangement links TRBV11-2 to TRBJ2-7; TRBD2 matches at 8 bases. The source is a male donor in good health and CMV-seronegative. The specimen sequenced was PBMCs. CDR3 amino acids: CASSSPREGLAYEQYF. In nucleotides, the CDR3 is TGTGCCAGCAGCTCACCCCGGGAGGGCCTCGCCTACGAGCAGTACTTC.